One and the same sample provided the 4 T cell receptor beta chains below, sequenced in a study of identical twins. MiXCR, applied by TCRdb to the 5' RACE reads, yields one record per CDR3 protein. The repertoire holds 310,000 or so distinct CDR3 sequences, with 8% to 9% as singletons. The same sample was also used in a study of yellow fever vaccine responses in identical twins.

The sample was memory (CD45RO+) T cells sorted from blood. These receptors came from a woman aged 18-35 years in good health.

This clonotype was recorded a few times. The CDR3 sequence is CASSFGRGFLNTEAFF. The CDR3 nucleotides read TGTGCCAGCAGCTTCGGGCGCGGCTTTCTGAACACTGAAGCTTTCTTT. The chain combines TRBV5-8 with TRBJ1-1; D ambiguous. The germline V gene encodes CDR1 SGHTS and CDR2 YDEGEE. V gave up 2 bases and J gave up 0 bases, with 14 bases separating them. There are 16 residues in the CDR3.

The sample holds a few counts of this clonotype. This chain joins TRBV7-6 and TRBJ2-7, with 10 bases fitting TRBD1. Germline values: CDR1 SGHVS, CDR2 FNYEAQ. The CDR3 is made up of 15 amino acids. The junction had 12 bases not matched to a gene; V was cut back by 6 bases and J by 7 bases. The CDR3 DNA is TGTGCCAGCAGTCAGACCGCCGGGACAGGGGTTGAGCAGTACTTC. Protein sequence: CASSQTAGTGVEQYF.

This clonotype was detected a few times. This chain joins TRBV20-1 and TRBJ1-6, with 10 bases identical to TRBD1. The V gene end was trimmed by 6 bases and the J gene end by 9 bases; junction bases not matched to a gene: 14. The CDR3 sequence is 16 residues long. Germline assignment: CDR1 DFQATT and CDR2 SNEGSKA (reference sequence). This CDR3 is CSASLGQGSGSSPLHF. The CDR3 coding sequence is TGCAGTGCAAGTCTGGGACAGGGGTCGGGTAGTTCACCCCTCCACTTT.

The CDR3 coding sequence is TGTGCCAGCTATTCCGGGACTAGCGGGTGGGGTGAGCAGTTCTTC. The encoded protein is CASYSGTSGWGEQFF. The V call is TRBV28, the J call TRBJ2-1; 12 bases align to TRBD2. V lost 8 bases to trimming and J lost 9 bases; unmatched junction nucleotides: 11. Germline V gene lookup returns CDR1 MDHEN and CDR2 SYDVKM. The CDR3 spans 15 residues.